This passage covers 20 T cell receptor beta chains from one sample sequenced in a study of CD8+CD57+ T cells in acquired aplastic anemia listed by TCRdb under 2018. Expansion of CD8+CD57+ cells had been shown by flow cytometry in the patients chosen for sequencing. Sequencing was carried out with an Illumina HiSeq 2000. TCR beta VDJ combination and CDR3 sequence profiling used genomic DNA as the template. TCRdb applied fastp at Q25 and MiXCR to the public reads, then kept only in-frame beta chains. Records with the same CDR3 protein are collapsed into one entry carrying the most frequent genes and DNA. In this sample the table shows about 160,000 distinct CDR3 sequences, 40% to 60% of which occur a single time. Roughly 30% of the sample rests with the top ten. The specimen sequenced was sorted CD4+, CD8+, or CD8+CD57+ T cells (not recorded which) from PBMCs. Receptors were obtained from a human donor with aplastic anemia.

The chain combines TRBV2 with TRBJ1-5; D perhaps matches TRBD1 (6 bases). The CDR3 loop spans 19 amino acids. Germline V CDR1 and CDR2: SNHLY, FYNNEI. V shed 1 base and J shed 2 bases, with 21 bases lying between them. Here the CDR3 reads CASSEVRSGGASGNQPQHF. The CDR3 DNA reads as TGTGCCAGCAGTGAAGTCAGGAGCGGGGGCGCATCGGGCAATCAGCCCCAGCATTTT. The whole variable domain, remainder taken from reference TRBV2 and TRBJ1-5, is EPEVTQTPSHQVTQMGQEVILRCVPISNHLYFYWYRQILGQKVEFLVSFYNNEISEKSEIFDDQFSVERPDGSNFTLKIRSTKLEDSAMYFCASSEVRSGGASGNQPQHFGDGTRLSIL.

Ten or more counts support this clonotype. The rearrangement links TRBV7-9 to TRBJ2-7; D is tentatively TRBD1 or TRBD2 (5 bases each). V lost 7 bases, J lost 6 bases, and 16 bases lay in between. This CDR3 is built from 13 residues. CDR1 and CDR2 from the germline V gene are SEHNR and FQNEAQ (reference sequence). CDR3 coding DNA: TGTGCCAGCACCCCGGGGACCCCTCGCGAGCAGTACTTC. Translated, it gives CASTPGTPREQYF.

Remarks on this clonotype: A single base separates this from a much larger clone, so it may be a read error. The chain couples TRBV19 to TRBJ2-1; 15 bases match TRBD2. CDR1 is LNHDA and CDR2 is SQIVND in the germline V gene (reference sequence). The CDR3 is 16 residues long. Losses at the gene ends were 4 bases for V and 5 bases for J; bases not matched to a gene: 3. CDR3 loop: CASSTGLAGGDNEQFF. CDR3 DNA sequence: TGTGCCAGTAGTACGGGACTAGCGGGAGGAGACAATGAGCAGTTCTTC.

This clonotype appeared many times. V and J are TRBV29-1 and TRBJ1-1; tentatively, D is TRBD1 (5 bases). The V gene's germline CDR1 is SQVTM and CDR2 ANQGSEA. The CDR3 has 18 amino acids. Trimming took off 4 bases at V and 0 bases at J, with 24 bases between the two ends. The CDR3 DNA reads TGCAGCGTTGTTGGGGGGGAGATAAGGGGACTCATGAACACTGAAGCTTTCTTT. Its translation: CSVVGGEIRGLMNTEAFF.

This rearrangement joins TRBV10-3 to TRBJ2-7; D is perhaps TRBD1 or TRBD2 (5 bases each). The germline V gene encodes CDR1 ENHRY and CDR2 SYGVKD. The ends were cut back, 8 bases at V and 1 base at J, with 21 bases in the middle. The CDR3 loop spans 16 amino acids. The CDR3 nucleotides read TGTGCCATCCCTTCAGGGATCGGGGCCAAGTCCTACGAGCAGTACTTC. As protein: CAIPSGIGAKSYEQYF.

The V gene is TRBV11-1, the J gene TRBJ2-3; 9 positions agree with TRBD1. Germline V CDR1 and CDR2: SGHAT, FQDESV (reference sequence). The CDR3 runs 19 residues. V shed 3 bases and J 0 bases; nucleotides not matched to a gene: 13. The CDR3 sequence: CASSFPGTGITSSTDTQYF. In DNA form, the CDR3 reads TGTGCCAGCAGCTTCCCCGGGACAGGGATTACCTCTAGCACAGATACGCAGTATTTT.

The CDR3 is CASSLYDGETQYF. The DNA of the CDR3 is TGTGCCAGCAGCTTATACGACGGGGAGACCCAGTACTTC. This chain joins TRBV7-8 and TRBJ2-5; D ambiguous. Germline V lookup: CDR1 SGHVS, CDR2 FQNEAQ. V shed 2 bases and J shed 5 bases, with 9 bases lying between them. The CDR3 totals 13 residues. Together with reference TRBV7-8 and TRBJ2-5, the CDR3 gives the full variable domain: GAGVSQSPRYKVAKRGQDVALRCDPISGHVSLFWYQQALGQGPEFLTYFQNEAQLDKSGLPSDRFFAERPEGSVSTLKIQRTQQEDSAVYLCASSLYDGETQYFGPGTRLLVL.

This clonotype was counted many times. The rearrangement joins TRBV5-5 to TRBJ2-7, with D unresolved. Trimming cost V 0 bases and J 2 bases, with 9 bases left between them. CDR1 and CDR2 (germline): SGHKS, YYEKEE (reference sequence). This CDR3 region has 14 residues. In nucleotides, the CDR3 is TGTGCCAGCAGCTTGGCGCGAGCCCCCTACGAGCAGTACTTC. It is translated as CASSLARAPYEQYF.

The V gene is TRBV20-1, the J gene TRBJ2-7; possibly TRBD2 for D (6 bases). Germline values: CDR1 DFQATT, CDR2 SNEGSKA (reference sequence). Trimming cost V 1 base and J 4 bases, with 8 bases left between them. There are 12 residues in the CDR3. CDR3 loop: CSARVLAYEQYF. The CDR3 DNA is TGCAGTGCTAGAGTTCTAGCGTACGAGCAGTACTTC.

The chain recombines TRBV12-3 or TRBV12-4 with TRBJ1-1; 8 bases align to TRBD1. The CDR3 runs 19 residues. The J segment lost 2 bases and the V segment lost 6 bases, leaving 20 bases of the junction unmatched. CDR3 DNA sequence: TGTGCCAGCAGCCAGCATGAGGGACAGGTCCTACCGGGAAACACTGAAGCTTTCTTT. This encodes CASSQHEGQVLPGNTEAFF.

The chain couples TRBV15 to TRBJ2-7, with 12 bases lining up with TRBD2. The CDR3 runs 15 residues. Germline V gene data show CDR1 as LNHNV and CDR2 as YYDKDF (reference sequence). V gave up 6 bases and J gave up 7 bases; unmatched junction bases: 10. CDR3 sequence: CATRPLAGGPGEQYF. The CDR3 nucleotides read TGTGCCACCAGACCTCTAGCGGGAGGGCCGGGTGAGCAGTACTTC.

This clonotype was seen ten or more times. The chain has TRBV7-9 and TRBJ1-6; 9 bases fit TRBD1. The V gene end was trimmed by 5 bases and the J gene end by 9 bases; junction bases not matched to a gene: 5. CDR3 size: 14 residues. Germline CDR1 and CDR2: SEHNR and FQNEAQ (reference sequence). The CDR3 bases are TGTGCCAGCAGCCGAGGACAGGGGAGTTCACCCCTCCACTTT. Its protein product is CASSRGQGSSPLHF.

The chain combines TRBV10-3 with TRBJ1-2; unclear D gene. Germline V lookup: CDR1 ENHRY, CDR2 SYGVKD. V shed 0 bases and J shed 0 bases, with 5 bases lying between them. The CDR3 extends over 14 amino acids. CDR3 sequence: CAISESGSNYGYTF. CDR3 coding DNA: TGTGCCATCAGTGAGTCAGGTTCTAACTATGGCTACACCTTC.

The table lists this clonotype with many counts. The genes are TRBV5-5 and TRBJ2-5; D gene uncertain. This CDR3 contains 13 residues. Trimming left V 4 bases short and J 5 bases short, with 12 bases between. Germline V lookup: CDR1 SGHKS, CDR2 YYEKEE (reference sequence). CDR3 region: CASSQEFSETQYF. CDR3 nucleotide sequence: TGTGCCAGCAGCCAAGAATTTTCGGAGACCCAGTACTTC.

This clonotype was recorded many times. The rearrangement joins TRBV11-2 to TRBJ2-7; a possible D gene is TRBD1 (5 bases). Trimming pared 1 base from V and 4 bases from J, leaving 17 bases between. Per the germline V gene, CDR1 is SGHAT and CDR2 is FQNNGV. This CDR3 is 16 amino acids long. CDR3 region: CASSLGVSQGKYEQYF. CDR3 coding DNA: TGTGCCAGCAGCTTAGGAGTAAGCCAGGGAAAGTACGAGCAGTACTTC.

In DNA form, the CDR3 reads TGTGCCAGCAGTGAGAGCTTTTATAATTCACCCCTCCACTTT. Its translation: CASSESFYNSPLHF. The V call is TRBV2, the J call TRBJ1-6; no reliable D call. Trimming pared 3 bases from V and 4 bases from J, leaving 7 bases between. CDR1 and CDR2 from the germline V gene are SNHLY and FYNNEI. The CDR3 runs 14 residues.

The chain combines TRBV20-1 with TRBJ1-6, with a weak D call TRBD1 (6 bases). Trimming removed 3 bases at V and 6 bases at J, with 18 bases between. CDR3 length: 16 residues. Germline V gives CDR1 DFQATT, CDR2 SNEGSKA (reference sequence). CDR3 DNA sequence: TGCAGTGCTAGTGCCCCCCCAGGCAGGGGTAATTCACCCCTCCACTTT. This gives the protein CSASAPPGRGNSPLHF.

This sequence joins TRBV24-1 and TRBJ2-3; maybe TRBD2 (6 bases). This CDR3 is 19 amino acids long. Trimming removed 4 bases from V and 1 base from J, with 23 bases in between. Germline V CDR1 and CDR2: KGHDR, SFDVKD. CDR3 loop: CATSDRGVGGKGGTDTQYF. The CDR3 nucleotides are TGTGCCACCAGTGACCGCGGGGTTGGGGGGAAAGGGGGCACAGATACGCAGTATTTT.

V is TRBV7-3 and J is TRBJ2-1, with TRBD2 matching 10 bases. The V and J ends lost 4 bases and 4 bases, in that order; junction bases with no gene match: 7. This CDR3 comprises 16 residues. Germline assignment: CDR1 SGHTA and CDR2 FQGTGA. CDR3: CASSYPSAGGYNEQFF. Here the CDR3 DNA reads TGTGCCAGCAGCTACCCTTCAGCGGGGGGGTACAATGAGCAGTTCTTC.

The chain's CDR3 is CASSHALHF. CDR3 coding DNA: TGTGCCAGCAGCCACGCCCTCCACTTT. This chain joins TRBV7-9 and TRBJ1-6; the D is unclear. CDR3 size: 9 residues. CDR1 is SEHNR and CDR2 is FQNEAQ in the germline V gene (reference sequence). V shed 5 bases and J shed 14 bases, with 4 bases lying between them.